These 27 T cell receptor beta chains originate from one sample sequenced in a study of T cell changes during pregnancy in multiple sclerosis. The protocol was immunoSEQ multiplex PCR, while the TCRdb copy is restricted to in-frame clones and leaves out a portion. The table has 32,000 or so clones, more than 85% seen once. Here the sequenced sample was CD4+ T cells from peripheral blood mononuclear cells, taken in the second trimester of pregnancy. The source of these receptors is a female donor with multiple sclerosis, enrolled in a pregnancy study.

The V and J genes are TRBV5-6 and TRBJ2-3; D possibly corresponds to TRBD2 (6 bases). The CDR3 loop spans 17 amino acids. The ends were cut back, 4 bases at V and 2 bases at J, with 20 bases in the middle. From germline, CDR1 is SGHDT and CDR2 YYEEEE. CDR3 in amino acids: CASSHGPGSHFTDTQYF. The CDR3 DNA is TGTGCCAGCAGCCACGGCCCCGGGAGCCACTTCACAGATACGCAGTATTTT.

This clone was seen only a few times. The chain carries TRBV27 and TRBJ2-7, with 10 bases fitting TRBD2. Unmatched junction bases numbered 12, after V lost 2 bases and J lost 2 bases. The V gene's germline CDR1 is MNHEY and CDR2 SMNVEV (reference sequence). The CDR3 extends over 18 amino acids. The CDR3 is CASSLRWLAGALTYEQYF. Here the CDR3 DNA reads TGTGCCAGCAGTTTACGGTGGCTAGCGGGAGCCCTAACCTACGAGCAGTACTTC.

The chain links TRBV5-4 to TRBJ2-7, with D possibly matching TRBD1 (6 bases). V gave up 2 bases and J gave up 0 bases, with 12 bases separating them. Per the germline V gene, CDR1 is SGHNT and CDR2 is YYREEE (reference sequence). The CDR3 length is 15 residues. The CDR3 coding sequence is TGTGCCAGCAGCTTTGCCGGGACAAGCTCCTACGAGCAGTACTTC. It encodes CASSFAGTSSYEQYF.

V gene TRBV12-2 combines with J gene TRBJ2-7; TRBD2, the table's D call, was not compared with the DNA. TRBV12-2 is marked as a pseudogene. CDR3 length: 16 residues. In nucleotides, the CDR3 is TGTGCAAGTCGCTTAGCGATCACCGGGACTAGCGGCGAGCAGTACTTC. This sequence encodes CASRLAITGTSGEQYF.

V is TRBV11-2 and J is TRBJ2-3; 14 bases map to TRBD2. V lost 5 bases, J lost 9 bases, and 7 bases stayed unmatched. The CDR3 has 15 amino acids. In germline, CDR1 is SGHAT, CDR2 FQNNGV. CDR3 amino acids: CASSKGTSGGETQYF. The DNA for the CDR3 is TGTGCCAGCAGCAAAGGGACTAGCGGGGGAGAGACGCAGTATTTT.

The chain recombines TRBV9 with TRBJ2-3; possibly TRBD1 for D (6 bases). The germline V gene has CDR1 SGDLS and CDR2 YYNGEE. The CDR3 runs 15 residues. V gave up 6 bases and J gave up 2 bases, with 16 bases separating them. For the CDR3, the DNA is TGTGCCAGCAACTCACTGACAGGTACCACAGATACGCAGTATTTT. Translated: CASNSLTGTTDTQYF.

The chain employs TRBV19 and TRBJ1-1; D perhaps matches TRBD1 (5 bases). There are 15 residues in the CDR3. Per germline, CDR1 LNHDA and CDR2 SQIVND (reference sequence). V gave up 5 bases and J gave up 1 base, with 14 bases separating them. This chain's CDR3 is CASSALPGKNTEAFF. The CDR3 region has the DNA TGTGCCAGTAGTGCCCTCCCAGGGAAGAACACTGAAGCTTTCTTT.

This clone was recorded a few times. V and J are TRBV30 and TRBJ2-7; D may be TRBD2 (5 bases). The CDR3 covers 14 residues. Germline-derived CDR1 and CDR2 are GTSNPN and SVGIG (reference sequence). V was clipped by 0 bases and J by 4 bases, with 13 bases between them. Here the CDR3 DNA reads TGTGCCTGGAGTGTATGGAGGATAGGGTACGAGCAGTACTTC. Translating it yields CAWSVWRIGYEQYF.

The J gene is TRBJ2-1, the V gene TRBV5-1; maybe TRBD1 (6 bases). The CDR3 runs 12 residues. CDR1 is SGHRS and CDR2 is YFSETQ in the germline V gene. Trimming took 4 bases from V and 8 from J, leaving 10 bases between them. The CDR3 here is CASSPDRHEQFF. The CDR3 nucleotides are TGCGCCAGCAGCCCGGACAGACATGAGCAGTTCTTC.

The V and J genes are TRBV4-2 and TRBJ2-2; tentative D call: TRBD2 (6 bases). CDR3 length: 14 residues. Trimming left V 0 bases short and J 4 bases short, with 6 bases between. Germline CDR1 LGHNA, CDR2 YNFKEQ. The CDR3 loop reads CASSQDSGTGELFF. The CDR3 bases are TGTGCCAGCAGCCAAGATAGCGGCACCGGGGAGCTGTTTTTT.

J is TRBJ2-3 and V is TRBV5-6; maybe TRBD2 (5 bases). The CDR3 spans 15 residues. V lost 4 bases, J lost 6 bases, and 18 bases lay in between. Germline CDR1 is SGHDT and CDR2 is YYEEEE. The CDR3 reads CASSPRASFTDTQYF. DNA for the CDR3: TGTGCCAGCAGCCCGAGGGCCAGCTTCACCGATACGCAGTATTTT.

The chain employs TRBV7-6 and TRBJ1-2, with a possible D match to TRBD1 (5 bases). Per germline, CDR1 SGHVS and CDR2 FNYEAQ. This CDR3 spans 13 amino acids. Trimming took 5 bases from V and 4 from J, leaving 11 bases between them. The CDR3 loop reads CASSPSGAYGYTF. The DNA for the CDR3 is TGTGCCAGCAGCCCTAGCGGGGCCTATGGCTACACCTTC.

V is TRBV6-1 and J is TRBJ1-1, with D maybe TRBD1 (6 bases). V was pared by 3 bases and J by 3 bases, with 8 bases between. Germline assignment: CDR1 MNHNS and CDR2 SASEGT. CDR3 length equals 13 residues. The CDR3: CASSEGAHTEAFF. The CDR3 nucleotides are TGTGCCAGCAGTGAGGGGGCGCACACTGAAGCTTTCTTT.

V is TRBV30 and J is TRBJ2-3; D perhaps matches TRBD1 (6 bases). CDR1 and CDR2 (germline): GTSNPN, SVGIG (reference sequence). The CDR3 is made up of 13 amino acids. The germline V and J ends were trimmed by 5 bases and 1 base, with 10 bases remaining between them. CDR3 coding DNA: TGTGCCTGGGGGGGCGAGGGCACAGATACGCAGTATTTT. Its translation is CAWGGEGTDTQYF.

V and J are TRBV9 and TRBJ1-2; 9 bases line up with TRBD1. The CDR3 runs to 17 residues. The germline gives CDR1 SGDLS, CDR2 YYNGEE. The V segment lost 4 bases and the J segment 4 bases; nucleotides outside the gene matches: 14. CDR3 loop: CASSLIQGQGHIYGYTF. The CDR3 nucleotides read TGTGCCAGCAGCTTAATTCAGGGACAGGGACATATCTATGGCTACACCTTC. The full variable domain, completed using reference TRBV9 and TRBJ1-2, is DSGVTQTPKHLITATGQRVTLRCSPRSGDLSVYWYQQSLDQGLQFLIQYYNGEERAKGNILERFSAQQFPDLHSELNLSSLELGDSALYFCASSLIQGQGHIYGYTFGSGTRLTVV.

The chain carries TRBV11-2 and TRBJ1-1; D is unclear. The CDR3 covers 14 residues. The germline V gene has CDR1 SGHAT and CDR2 FQNNGV. Trimming stripped 3 bases from V and 3 bases from J, with 11 bases between. This CDR3 reads CASSFHLVDTEAFF. The DNA of the CDR3 is TGTGCCAGCAGCTTTCACCTCGTAGACACTGAAGCTTTCTTT.

The V gene is TRBV2, the J gene TRBJ2-3; TRBD2 aligns across 7 bases. CDR3 length: 19 amino acids. With V trimmed by 0 bases and J by 2 bases, 14 bases remained unmatched. Germline V lookup: CDR1 SNHLY, CDR2 FYNNEI. The CDR3 region has the DNA TGTGCCAGCAGTGAAGCGCTGGCGGGAGTTACTGGGCCCACAGATACGCAGTATTTT. Translated: CASSEALAGVTGPTDTQYF.

The rearrangement joins TRBV30 to TRBJ2-3; D may be TRBD2 (6 bases). This CDR3 spans 18 amino acids. Germline values: CDR1 GTSNPN, CDR2 SVGIG (reference sequence). V dropped 4 bases and J dropped 4 bases, with 27 bases sitting between them. CDR3 coding DNA: TGTGCCTGGACCCGATCCCTGGGAGGCCCGAAGGGCCCAGATACGCAGTATTTT. This encodes CAWTRSLGGPKGPDTQYF.

This CDR3 is CASSSQDRAEQYF. The CDR3, as DNA: TGTGCCAGCAGTTCCCAGGACAGGGCCGAGCAGTACTTC. V and J are TRBV27 and TRBJ2-7, with TRBD1 matching 8 bases. CDR1 is MNHEY, CDR2 SMNVEV, per germline (reference sequence). J was trimmed by 6 bases and V by 4 bases; bases with no gene match: 5. This CDR3 spans 13 amino acids.

This CDR3 reads CASSPGQGLGNTEAFF. The CDR3 nucleotides read TGTGCCAGCAGTCCGGGACAGGGTTTAGGCAACACTGAAGCTTTCTTT. The V and J genes are TRBV28 and TRBJ1-1; TRBD1 agrees at 9 bases. The CDR3 is 16 residues long. The V gene end was trimmed by 5 bases and the J gene end by 2 bases; junction bases not matched to a gene: 9. The germline CDR1 and CDR2 sequences are MDHEN and SYDVKM.

The rearrangement joins TRBV6-5 to TRBJ2-1; D possibly corresponds to TRBD1 (6 bases). Looked up from germline, CDR1 is MNHEY and CDR2 is SVGAGI. Trimming stripped 5 bases from V and 6 bases from J, with 17 bases between. This CDR3 has 15 amino acids. CDR3: CASSSPHGQINEQFF. CDR3 nucleotides: TGTGCCAGCAGTAGCCCCCATGGACAGATCAATGAGCAGTTCTTC.

The CDR3 nucleotides are TGTGCTAGTGGTTTGTGGATCTCGGGTGAGCAGTACTTC. It codes for CASGLWISGEQYF. The V call is TRBV12-5, the J call TRBJ2-7; D is ambiguous. V was trimmed by 2 bases and J by 7 bases, leaving 12 bases between them. The CDR3 extends over 13 amino acids. Per the germline V gene, CDR1 is LGHNT and CDR2 is FRNRAP.

The chain uses TRBV28 and TRBJ1-2; D gene ambiguous. Germline V gene sequence: CDR1 MDHEN, CDR2 SYDVKM. V was shortened by 5 bases and J by 4 bases, with 23 bases between the two germline ends. The CDR3 extends over 17 amino acids. The chain's CDR3 is CASSTRGYRSKGYGYTF. The DNA of the CDR3 is TGTGCCAGCAGTACCAGAGGGTATCGTTCAAAGGGCTATGGCTACACCTTC.

This clone was seen only once. The chain carries TRBV4-3 and TRBJ1-1; D gene uncertain. Germline V gene lookup returns CDR1 LGHNA and CDR2 YSLEER. The CDR3 length is 15 residues. Trimming removed 3 bases at V and 1 base at J, with 12 bases between. The CDR3 protein is CASSHMERRNTEAFF. The CDR3, as DNA: TGCGCCAGCAGCCACATGGAGCGAAGGAACACTGAAGCTTTCTTT.

The chain links TRBV30 to TRBJ1-1, with a tentative D call TRBD1 (6 bases). The CDR3 is made up of 16 amino acids. Trimming cost V 1 base and J 4 bases, with 19 bases left between them. CDR1 GTSNPN and CDR2 SVGIG come from the germline V gene (reference sequence). The CDR3 sequence: CAWSASTGMGSTEAFF. In DNA form, the CDR3 reads TGTGCCTGGAGTGCATCTACAGGGATGGGCAGCACTGAAGCTTTCTTT.

The V gene is TRBV19, the J gene TRBJ2-3; D gene uncertain. Germline lookup yields CDR1 LNHDA and CDR2 SQIVND (reference sequence). CDR3 size: 17 residues. The V and J ends lost 6 bases and 0 bases respectively, with 19 bases between them. The CDR3 nucleotides are TGTGCCAGTAGAACCCTAAACAGCTTTCATAGCACAGATACGCAGTATTTT. It translates to CASRTLNSFHSTDTQYF.

The V gene is TRBV2, the J gene TRBJ2-1; TRBD2 agrees at 8 bases. This CDR3 comprises 15 residues. Germline CDR1 is SNHLY and CDR2 is FYNNEI. V dropped 7 bases and J dropped 3; count of bases not matched to a gene: 8. The CDR3 coding sequence is TGTGCCAGCACAGAAACTAGCGGAAGCTACAATGAGCAGTTCTTC. This gives the protein CASTETSGSYNEQFF.